This T cell receptor (beta chain) came from a study of cytomegalovirus exposure and HLA in healthy donors. Amplification used 60 Vbeta primers and 13 Jbeta primers. The repertoire was sequenced with immunoSEQ multiplex PCR; TCRdb's copy has only in-frame clones and lacks some. In the table there are about 190,000 clones, around 78% of which are singletons. Trimming removed 6 bases from V and 4 bases from J, with 4 bases in between. CDR3 length equals 11 residues. CDR1 MNHEY and CDR2 SVGAGI come from the germline V gene. The genes are TRBV6-5 and TRBJ1-3, with no clear D. This receptor was obtained from a woman aged 25-40 years in good health and CMV-seropositive. The sample was PBMCs. CDR3 bases: TGTGCCAGCAGGCAGGGAAACACCATATATTTT. It specifies CASRQGNTIYF.